This T cell receptor (beta chain) was sequenced for a study of cytotoxic CD8 clonotypes in ibrutinib-treated CLL. As for the study in general: Partial response occurred in around 24 patients and complete response in 2; at median around 5.5 years, roughly 15 remained remitted and around 12 progressed. Sequenced samples delivered averages of around 260,000 productive templates and 94,082 productive rearrangements.

As concerns this clone: Its specificity is unknown.

Findings and limits, study-wide: Lymph node repertoires were not studied, and sampling times were unmatched. Clonality correlated strongly with circulating CD8+ T cells and exceeded age-matched healthy donors at baseline.

Sequenced by immunoSEQ multiplex PCR; TCRdb stores in-frame clones only, minus some. Here the sample spans 130,000 to 150,000 clones, around 80% being singletons. Sequencing used PBMCs, obtained after 12 months of ibrutinib treatment. This clonotype was obtained from a human donor with chronic lymphocytic leukemia.

The CDR3 region is CASSQDRGRDTGELFF. Written as DNA, the CDR3 is TGCGCCAGCAGCCAAGATCGTGGGAGGGACACCGGGGAGCTGTTTTTT. The chain joins TRBV4-1 to TRBJ2-2, with 7 bases lining up with TRBD2. V shed 0 bases, J shed 3 bases, and the junction held 4 bases outside the gene matches. Per the germline V gene, CDR1 is MGHRA and CDR2 is YSYEKL. There are 16 residues in the CDR3.